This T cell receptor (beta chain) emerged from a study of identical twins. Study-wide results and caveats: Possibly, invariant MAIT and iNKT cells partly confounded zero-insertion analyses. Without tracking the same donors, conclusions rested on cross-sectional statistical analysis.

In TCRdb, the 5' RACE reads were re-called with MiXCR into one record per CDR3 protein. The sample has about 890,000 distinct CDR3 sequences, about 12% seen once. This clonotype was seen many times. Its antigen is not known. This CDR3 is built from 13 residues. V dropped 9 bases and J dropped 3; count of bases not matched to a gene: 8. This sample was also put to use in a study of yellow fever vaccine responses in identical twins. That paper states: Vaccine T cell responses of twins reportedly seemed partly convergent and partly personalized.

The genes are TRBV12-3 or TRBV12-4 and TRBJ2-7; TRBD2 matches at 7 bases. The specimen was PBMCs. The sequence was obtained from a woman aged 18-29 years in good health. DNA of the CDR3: TGTGCCAGTGACCGAACTAGCGACTACGAGCAGTACGTC. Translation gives CASDRTSDYEQYV.